The sequence of this TCR beta chain was determined in a study of identical twins. MiXCR, applied by TCRdb to the 5' RACE reads, yields one record per CDR3 protein. The profile shows 550,000 to 700,000 distinct CDR3 sequences, about 20% of them singletons. This clonotype has only a few counts. Its antigen is unidentified. Study results and limitations: Conclusions leaned on cross-sectional statistical analysis and did not track the same donors over time.

Looked up from germline, CDR1 is MNHNS and CDR2 is SASEGT. The CDR3 consists of 13 residues. V was clipped by 8 bases and J by 4 bases, with 12 bases between them. These data were also filed under a second study, of T cells expressing NK-cell markers.

The sequenced sample was PBMCs. The clonotype originates from a woman under 30 in good health. The chain uses TRBV6-1 and TRBJ1-5, with TRBD1 as a possible D gene (5 bases). The CDR3 sequence: CASAIGVNQPQHF. The CDR3 DNA reads as TGTGCCAGCGCCATAGGGGTTAATCAGCCCCAGCATTTT.